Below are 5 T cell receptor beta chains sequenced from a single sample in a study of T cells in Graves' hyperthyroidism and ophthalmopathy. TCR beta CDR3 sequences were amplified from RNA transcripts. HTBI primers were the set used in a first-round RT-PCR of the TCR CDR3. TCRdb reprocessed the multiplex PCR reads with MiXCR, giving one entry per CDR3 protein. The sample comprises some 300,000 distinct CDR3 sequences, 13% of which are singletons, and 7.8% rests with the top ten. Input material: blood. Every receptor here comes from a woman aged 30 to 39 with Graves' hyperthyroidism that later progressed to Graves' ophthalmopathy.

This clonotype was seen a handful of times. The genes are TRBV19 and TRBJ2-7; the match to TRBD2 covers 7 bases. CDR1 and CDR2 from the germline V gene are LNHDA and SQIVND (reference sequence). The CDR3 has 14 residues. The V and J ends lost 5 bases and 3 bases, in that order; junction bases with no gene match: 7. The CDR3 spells CASSVSGPNYEQYF. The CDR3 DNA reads TGTGCCAGTAGTGTTAGCGGGCCCAACTACGAGCAGTACTTC. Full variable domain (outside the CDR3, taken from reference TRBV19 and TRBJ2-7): DGGITQSPKYLFRKEGQNVTLSCEQNLNHDAMYWYRQDPGQGLRLIYYSQIVNDFQKGDIAEGYSVSREKKESFPLTVTSAQKNPTAFYLCASSVSGPNYEQYFGPGTRLTVT.

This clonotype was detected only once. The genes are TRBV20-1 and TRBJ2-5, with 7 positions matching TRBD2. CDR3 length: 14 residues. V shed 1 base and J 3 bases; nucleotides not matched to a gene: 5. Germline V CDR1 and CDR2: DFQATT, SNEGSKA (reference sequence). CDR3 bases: TGCAGTGCTAGAGTTCCCGGGGGGAAAGAGACCCAGTACTTC. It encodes CSARVPGGKETQYF.

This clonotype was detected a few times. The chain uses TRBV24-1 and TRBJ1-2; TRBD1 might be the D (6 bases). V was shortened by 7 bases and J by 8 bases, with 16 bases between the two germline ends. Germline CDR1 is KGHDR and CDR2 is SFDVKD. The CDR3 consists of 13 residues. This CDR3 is CATRGGGREGYTF. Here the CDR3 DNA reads TGTGCCACCAGGGGAGGGGGGCGAGAAGGCTACACCTTC.

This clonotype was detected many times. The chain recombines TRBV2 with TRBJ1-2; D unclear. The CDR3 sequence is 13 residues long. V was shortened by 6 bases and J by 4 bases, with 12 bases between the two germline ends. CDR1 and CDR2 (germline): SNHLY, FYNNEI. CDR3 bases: TGTGCCAGCAGGGTCCCGGAGATCTATGGCTACACCTTC. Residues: CASRVPEIYGYTF.

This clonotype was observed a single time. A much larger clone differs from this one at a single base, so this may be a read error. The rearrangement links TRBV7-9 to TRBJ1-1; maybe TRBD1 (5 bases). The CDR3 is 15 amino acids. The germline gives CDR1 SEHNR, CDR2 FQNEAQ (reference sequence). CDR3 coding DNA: TGTGCCGGCAGCTTATTTCAGGGCGTGAACACTGAAGCTTTCTTT. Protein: CAGSLFQGVNTEAFF.